The 14 T cell receptor beta chains below were found in one sample sequenced in a study of T cell responses to AZD1222 COVID-19 vaccine (dated by TCRdb to about 2021). To prepare the library, the immunoSEQ multiplex PCR assay was applied. This is the immuneACCESS table as TCRdb keeps it, with only in-frame sequences that have V and J called. A part of the clones is gone; compared with another copy, unresolved V genes explain less than half, and the rest is unexplained. This sample gives about 160,000 clones in total; roughly nine tenths of them show up just once. Approximately 3.5% of the sample belongs to the ten largest clones. The time point label, as the study defines it: about 28 days (+/-7) after the second vaccine dose. The sample here was peripheral blood, taken 28 days after the second AZD1222 dose. These receptors all come from an adult who received the AZD1222 COVID-19 vaccine.

The sample holds a few counts of this clone. The chain joins TRBV10-3 to TRBJ2-3, with 9 positions matching TRBD2. Germline CDR1 reads ENHRY; CDR2 reads SYGVKD. CDR3 length: 14 residues. V was clipped by 9 bases and J by 4 bases; unmatched bases: 8. The CDR3 sequence is CAISGRGQADTQYF. CDR3 DNA sequence: TGTGCCATTAGCGGGAGAGGCCAAGCAGATACGCAGTATTTT.

V is TRBV4-3 and J is TRBJ1-5, with D perhaps matching TRBD1 (5 bases). CDR3 length: 15 residues. In germline, CDR1 is LGHNA, CDR2 YSLEER. V was pared by 5 bases and J by 5 bases, with 16 bases between. This CDR3 reads CASSIRDSRDQPQHF. The CDR3 DNA follows: TGCGCCAGCAGCATCCGGGACTCCAGGGATCAGCCCCAGCATTTT.

Regarding this clone: At one end the junction does not follow the germline gene, possibly because of a read error. The chain has TRBV28 and TRBJ1-1; D is possibly TRBD1 (6 bases). Germline V gene sequence: CDR1 MDHEN, CDR2 SYDVKM. The CDR3 contains 13 residues. CDR3 in DNA: TGTGCCAGCAGTTTACGATACAGGGCTGAGGCTTTCTTT. This codes for CASSLRYRAEAFF.

CDR3 sequence: CASSQGQGYSPLHF. DNA for the CDR3: TGTGCCAGCAGCCAGGGACAGGGTTATTCACCCCTCCACTTT. The genes are TRBV3-1 (or the pseudogene TRBV3-2) and TRBJ1-6; 9 bases map to TRBD1. With V trimmed by 3 bases and J by 8 bases, 2 bases remained unmatched. This CDR3 is 14 amino acids long. CDR1 and CDR2 from the germline V gene are LGHDT and YNNKEL (reference sequence).

This rearrangement joins TRBV7-8 to TRBJ1-6; maybe TRBD1 (5 bases). Germline loops: CDR1 SGHVS, CDR2 FQNEAQ. This CDR3 spans 18 amino acids. V lost 4 bases to trimming and J lost 0 bases, with 16 bases between them. CDR3 nucleotides: TGTGCCAGCAGCTCCCCTACCCCAGGGAGCTCCTATAATTCACCCCTCCACTTT. Translating gives CASSSPTPGSSYNSPLHF.

The chain carries TRBV5-3 and TRBJ1-1; no firm D call. TRBV5-3 is known as an ORF, though its function is uncertain. The CDR3 is made up of 13 amino acids. V dropped 4 bases and J dropped 1 base, with 8 bases sitting between them. In DNA, the CDR3 is TGTGCCAGAAGCCCCGACAAGAACACTGAAGCTTTCTTT. Translation: CARSPDKNTEAFF.

This chain uses TRBV14 with TRBJ2-7; D is undetermined. CDR1 SGHDN and CDR2 FVKESK come from the germline V gene. V lost 4 bases and J lost 0, with 13 bases in between. The CDR3 spans 15 residues. The CDR3, as DNA: TGTGCCAGCAGCCTGCTAGGTCCAGACTCCTACGAGCAGTACTTC. It translates to CASSLLGPDSYEQYF.

This chain joins TRBV11-2 and TRBJ2-1; D is unclear. This CDR3 is 15 amino acids long. The V gene's germline CDR1 is SGHAT and CDR2 FQNNGV. V dropped 0 bases and J dropped 5 bases, with 11 bases sitting between them. The CDR3 bases are TGTGCCAGCAGCTTAGATCTAGGTGGGGACAATGAGCAGTTCTTC. Translating it yields CASSLDLGGDNEQFF.

This clone was seen a single time. The same CDR3 also results from other DNA sequences found in this sample. The chain carries TRBV5-1 and TRBJ2-7; D not resolved. Germline V CDR1 and CDR2: SGHRS, YFSETQ. The CDR3 spans 12 residues. V was trimmed by 0 bases and J by 3 bases, leaving 4 bases between them. CDR3 loop: CASSLDGYEQYF. As DNA, the CDR3 is TGCGCCAGCAGCTTGGACGGCTACGAGCAGTACTTC.

The chain couples TRBV19 to TRBJ2-6; TRBD1 agrees at 8 bases. Trimming cost V 0 bases and J 4 bases; bases outside gene matches: 8. This CDR3 has 18 residues. The V gene's germline CDR1 is LNHDA and CDR2 SQIVND (reference sequence). CDR3 DNA sequence: TGTGCCAGTAGTATAGAGGACAGGGAAATTTTGGGGGCCAACGTCCTGACTTTC. Protein product: CASSIEDREILGANVLTF.

This chain joins TRBV7-2 and TRBJ2-1; 8 positions match TRBD2. Germline V CDR1 and CDR2: SGHTA, FQGNSA. The junction had 2 bases not matched to a gene; V was cut back by 4 bases and J by 3 bases. This CDR3 is 14 amino acids long. The CDR3 DNA follows: TGTGCCAGCAGCTCTAGCGGGTACTACAATGAGCAGTTCTTC. Residues: CASSSSGYYNEQFF.

The J gene is TRBJ2-7, the V gene TRBV6-5; 8 bases line up with TRBD1. After removal of 11 bases from V and 0 bases from J, the junction contained 3 bases not matched to a gene. The CDR3 spans 12 residues. Germline CDR1 is MNHEY and CDR2 is SVGAGI. This CDR3 is CAGQGDSYEQYF. CDR3 coding DNA: TGTGCCGGACAGGGCGACTCCTACGAGCAGTACTTC.

This chain joins TRBV24-1 and TRBJ2-3, with TRBD1 identical over 10 bases. Per the germline V gene, CDR1 is KGHDR and CDR2 is SFDVKD. This CDR3 has 16 residues. V lost 2 bases and J lost 9; bases outside the gene matches: 10. This CDR3 is CATSDSMGQGYGTQYF. In DNA form, the CDR3 reads TGTGCCACCAGTGATTCTATGGGACAGGGGTACGGCACGCAGTATTTT.

This chain connects TRBV20-1 to TRBJ1-3; D is ambiguous. Germline CDR1 reads DFQATT; CDR2 reads SNEGSKA (reference sequence). The CDR3 loop spans 11 amino acids. With 6 bases removed from V and 0 bases from J, the gap between germline ends came to 3 bases. For the CDR3, the DNA is TGCAGTGCCGGCTCTGGAAACACCATATATTTT. This translates into CSAGSGNTIYF.